These T cell receptor beta chains were read from a single sample in a study of CD8 T cell repertoires and HIV-1 epitope variants. Clones were sequenced by immunoSEQ multiplex PCR, and TCRdb holds only the in-frame ones, with some missing. The sample lists roughly 100,000 clones, roughly 77% occurring once. Sequencing was carried out using uncultured baseline CD8+ T cells from peripheral blood mononuclear cells (PBMCs). Receptor source: a male donor with HIV. CDR3s include the opening cysteine and the closing phenylalanine or tryptophan. Fields, in order: clone size, V gene, D gene, J gene, CDR3 protein, CDR3 DNA. D genes are given only for firm matches. Not every row has a clone size; where given, it reads once, few, many or a size class.

>NA|TRBV10-1|TRBD1|TRBJ2-7
CATSAGTGVPYEQYF
TGCGCCACTTCAGCCGGGACAGGGGTCCCCTACGAGCAGTACTTC
>NA|TRBV6-5|TRBD2|TRBJ2-3
CASSFSSGKSTDTQYF
TGTGCCAGCAGTTTCTCTAGCGGGAAAAGCACAGATACGCAGTATTTT
>few|TRBV9|NA|TRBJ1-6
CASSDTGQNSPLHF
TGTGCCAGCAGCGACACAGGACAAAATTCACCCCTCCACTTT
>few|TRBV7-2|NA|TRBJ1-2
CASSLVEGSYGYTF
TGTGCCAGCAGCTTAGTTGAGGGGAGCTATGGCTACACCTTC
>few|TRBV27|NA|TRBJ2-3
CASSPRGDTQYF
TGTGCCAGCAGTCCCCGCGGAGATACGCAGTATTTT
>NA|TRBV4-1|TRBD2|TRBJ2-3
CASSQDGGSGGAVDTQYF
TGCGCCAGCAGCCAAGATGGCGGGAGCGGGGGGGCTGTAGATACGCAGTATTTT
>NA|TRBV5-1|NA|TRBJ1-1
CASSQGLTVLNTEAFF
TGCGCCAGCAGCCAAGGCTTGACGGTTCTGAACACTGAAGCTTTCTTT
>NA|TRBV5-1|NA|TRBJ1-1
CASSLTRNTEAFF
TGCGCCAGCAGCCTAACCCGGAACACTGAAGCTTTCTTT
>NA|TRBV2|NA|TRBJ2-7
CASGLSSYEQYF
TGTGCCAGCGGACTGAGCTCCTACGAGCAGTACTTC
>NA|TRBV2|NA|TRBJ1-5
CASSVDSFQPQHF
TGTGCCAGCAGCGTGGACAGTTTTCAGCCCCAGCATTTT
>NA|TRBV5-1|NA|TRBJ1-1
CASSLDGGNTEAFF
TGCGCCAGCAGCTTGGATGGGGGGAACACTGAAGCTTTCTTT
>once|TRBV5-4|TRBD1|TRBJ2-3
CASSSTGGANTQYF
TGTGCCAGCAGCTCGACAGGGGGCGCGAATACGCAGTATTTT
>NA|TRBV6-6|NA|TRBJ2-2
CASSPPVDTGELFF
TGTGCCAGCAGTCCCCCGGTTGACACCGGGGAGCTGTTTTTT
>NA|TRBV28|NA|TRBJ2-7
CASRTFNGVDSYEQYF
TGTGCCAGCAGGACCTTTAACGGGGTGGACTCCTACGAGCAGTACTTC
>once|TRBV6-1|NA|TRBJ1-5
CASRRTVGDNQPQHF
TGTGCCAGCAGGCGGACCGTGGGGGACAATCAGCCCCAGCATTTT
>NA|TRBV19|NA|TRBJ1-2
CASSIDHQGLRYTF
TGTGCCAGTAGTATAGATCACCAGGGCCTGCGCTACACCTTC
>NA|TRBV6-5|NA|TRBJ2-2
CASGLRNTGELFF
TGTGCCAGCGGTCTAAGGAACACCGGGGAGCTGTTTTTT
>NA|TRBV5-1|TRBD1|TRBJ2-1
CASSLTRQGNNEQFF
TGCGCCAGCAGCTTGACCCGACAGGGTAACAATGAGCAGTTCTTC
>NA|TRBV7-2|NA|TRBJ1-3
CASSLGSGSGNTIYF
TGTGCCAGCAGCTTAGGTTCCGGCTCTGGAAACACCATATATTTT
>NA|TRBV27|NA|TRBJ2-2
CASSFASTGKVMEGTGELFF
TGTGCCAGCAGTTTCGCTTCGACAGGGAAAGTAATGGAGGGCACCGGGGAGCTGTTTTTT
>NA|TRBV7-2|TRBD2|TRBJ2-7
CASSLARTSGRPYEQYF
TGTGCCAGCAGCTTAGCGAGGACTAGCGGGAGGCCCTACGAGCAGTACTTC
>NA|TRBV5-1|TRBD2|TRBJ2-3
CASSLGLAASTDTQYF
TGCGCCAGCAGCTTGGGACTAGCGGCTAGCACAGATACGCAGTATTTT
>NA|TRBV27|NA|TRBJ1-2
CASSLQRGYGYTF
TGTGCCAGCAGCCTCCAAAGGGGCTATGGCTACACCTTC
>NA|TRBV19|TRBD1|TRBJ2-7
CASSSRPGGMSYEQYF
TGTGCCAGTAGTTCGAGACCAGGGGGTATGTCCTACGAGCAGTACTTC
>NA|TRBV7-2|NA|TRBJ2-2
CASSLLRGSAGELFF
TGTGCCAGCAGCTTACTCAGGGGTTCCGCCGGGGAGCTGTTTTTT
>once|TRBV5-4|NA|TRBJ2-6
CASSLGGSSFSGANVLTF
TGTGCCAGCAGCTTGGGGGGGAGCTCCTTCTCTGGGGCCAACGTCCTGACTTTC
>once|TRBV6-5|NA|TRBJ2-7
CASKPKGSYEQYF
TGTGCCAGCAAACCGAAGGGCTCTTACGAGCAGTACTTC
>NA|TRBV29-1|TRBD1|TRBJ2-4
CSVDKGQGGRVQNIQYF
TGCAGCGTTGATAAAGGACAGGGGGGGAGGGTCCAAAACATTCAGTACTTC
>few|TRBV7-9|TRBD2|TRBJ2-1
CASSGTSGGWYNEQFF
TGTGCCAGCAGTGGGACTAGCGGAGGTTGGTACAATGAGCAGTTCTTC
>few|TRBV27|NA|TRBJ2-2
CASSLGVGELFF
TGTGCCAGCAGTTTAGGTGTCGGGGAGCTGTTTTTT
>NA|TRBV30|TRBD1|TRBJ1-1
CAWRTGSRQAFF
TGTGCCTGGAGGACAGGGAGCCGCCAAGCTTTCTTT
>NA|TRBV28|NA|TRBJ1-2
CATDLVTGHGYTF
TGTGCCACTGACTTAGTAACAGGGCATGGCTACACCTTC
>many|TRBV7-6|NA|TRBJ2-1
CASSLSGEQFF
TGTGCCAGCAGCTTATCTGGTGAGCAGTTCTTC
>NA|TRBV29-1|NA|TRBJ2-7
CSAAYTAAKDEQYF
TGCAGCGCCGCGTACACGGCGGCGAAAGACGAGCAGTACTTC
>NA|TRBV19|TRBD1|TRBJ2-2
CASRQGRDTGELFF
TGTGCCAGTCGACAGGGGCGGGACACCGGGGAGCTGTTTTTT
>once|TRBV6-5|TRBD1|TRBJ2-1
CASRPTGDHEQFF
TGTGCCAGCAGACCTACAGGGGACCATGAGCAGTTCTTC
>NA|TRBV25-1|TRBD1|TRBJ1-3
CASSLGTGFGNTIYF
TGTGCCAGCAGTCTGGGGACAGGGTTTGGAAACACCATATATTTT
>once|TRBV6-5|NA|TRBJ2-4
CASMDAWGAKNIQYF
TGTGCCAGCATGGATGCATGGGGGGCCAAAAACATTCAGTACTTC
>NA|TRBV2|NA|TRBJ2-1
CASMRDSLNEQFF
TGTGCCAGCATGCGGGACTCCCTCAATGAGCAGTTCTTC
>NA|TRBV5-4|NA|TRBJ2-6
CASSLDGPGANVLTF
TGTGCCAGCAGCCTTGATGGGCCCGGGGCCAACGTCCTGACTTTC